This T cell receptor (beta chain) was retrieved from a study of cytomegalovirus exposure and HLA in healthy donors. Turning to the study itself: Genotyping of some 390 donors showed that 80% to 90% belonged to the Caucasian-associated ancestry cluster.

This clone is a singleton in its sample. Its antigen is currently unknown. Study results and limitations: Presence/absence analyses treated sequencing depth as roughly uniform across donors. In vitro assays verified that a few CMV-associated chains recognized CMV antigens specifically.

PCR was performed using 60 Vbeta and 13 Jbeta primers. Produced via immunoSEQ multiplex PCR; TCRdb's table is partial and in-frame only. The sample carries 90,000 to 120,000 clones, 82% recorded once. The sequence was obtained from a man aged 25 to 40 in good health and CMV-seropositive. Sequencing was carried out using PBMCs.

CDR3 bases: TGTGCCATCAGTCGGGACAGAGGCACAGATACGCAGTATTTT. Translated, it gives CAISRDRGTDTQYF. The chain is built from TRBV10-3 and TRBJ2-3; 7 nucleotides agree with TRBD1. This CDR3 is built from 14 residues. CDR1 and CDR2 from the germline V gene are ENHRY and SYGVKD. The junction had 3 bases not matched to a gene; V was cut back by 5 bases and J by 1 base.